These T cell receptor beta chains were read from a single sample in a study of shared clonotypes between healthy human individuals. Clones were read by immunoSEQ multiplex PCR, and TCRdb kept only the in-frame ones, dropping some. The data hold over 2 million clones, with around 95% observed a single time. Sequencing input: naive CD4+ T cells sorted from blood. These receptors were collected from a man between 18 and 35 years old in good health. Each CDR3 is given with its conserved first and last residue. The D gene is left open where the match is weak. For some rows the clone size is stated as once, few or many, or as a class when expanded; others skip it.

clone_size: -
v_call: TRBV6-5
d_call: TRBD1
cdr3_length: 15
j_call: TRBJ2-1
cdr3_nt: TGTGCCAGCAGCCCAGACAGGGGGCGCAGCAATGAGCAGTTCTTC
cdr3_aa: CASSPDRGRSNEQFF

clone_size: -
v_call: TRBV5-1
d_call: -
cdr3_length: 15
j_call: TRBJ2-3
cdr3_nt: TGCGCCAGCAGCCGATTAGGGACTAGCACAGATACGCAGTATTTT
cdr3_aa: CASSRLGTSTDTQYF

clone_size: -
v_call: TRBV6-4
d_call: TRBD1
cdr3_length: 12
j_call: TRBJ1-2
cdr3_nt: TGTGCCAGCAGTGGGACAGGGCATGGCTACACCTTC
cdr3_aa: CASSGTGHGYTF

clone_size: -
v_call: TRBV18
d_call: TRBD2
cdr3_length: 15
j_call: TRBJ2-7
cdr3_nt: TGTGCCAGCTCACCGGCGACAGCGGGGGACTACGAGCAGTACTTC
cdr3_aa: CASSPATAGDYEQYF

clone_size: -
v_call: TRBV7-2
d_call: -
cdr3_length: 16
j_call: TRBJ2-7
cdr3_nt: TGTGCCAGCCGGGGCCCACCTGGGTCTTTAAACTACGAGCAGTACTTC
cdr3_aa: CASRGPPGSLNYEQYF

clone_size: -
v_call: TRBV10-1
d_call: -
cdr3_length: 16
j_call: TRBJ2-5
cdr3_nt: TGCGCCAGCAGTGAGGGCAGGCAGACGGGTGAAGAGACCCAGTACTTC
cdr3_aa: CASSEGRQTGEETQYF

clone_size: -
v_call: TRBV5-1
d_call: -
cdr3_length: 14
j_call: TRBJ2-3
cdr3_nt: TGCGCCAGCAGCTTGGCCGGAGGCACAGATACGCAGTATTTT
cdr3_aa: CASSLAGGTDTQYF

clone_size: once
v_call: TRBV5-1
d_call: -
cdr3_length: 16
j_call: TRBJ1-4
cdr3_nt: TGCGCCAGCAGCTTGGGTCAGACAATAGCTAATGAAAAACTGTTTTTT
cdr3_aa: CASSLGQTIANEKLFF

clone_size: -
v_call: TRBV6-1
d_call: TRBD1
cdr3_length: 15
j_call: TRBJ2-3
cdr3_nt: TGTGCCAGCGTAGAGTCAGGGGGCCGCACAGATACGCAGTATTTT
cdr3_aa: CASVESGGRTDTQYF

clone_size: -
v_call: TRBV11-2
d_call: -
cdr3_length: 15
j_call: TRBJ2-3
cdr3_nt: TGTGCCAGCAGCGCAGGGAAGCGGTTCACAGATACGCAGTATTTT
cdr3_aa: CASSAGKRFTDTQYF

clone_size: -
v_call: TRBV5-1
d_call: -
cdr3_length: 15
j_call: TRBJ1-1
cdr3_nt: TGCGCCAGCAGCTTGTTAGGACACCTGAACACTGAAGCTTTCTTT
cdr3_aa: CASSLLGHLNTEAFF

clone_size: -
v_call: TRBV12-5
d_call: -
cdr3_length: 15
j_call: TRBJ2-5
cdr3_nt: TGTGCTAGTGGTTTGGGTCAGGGCCCCCAAGAGACCCAGTACTTC
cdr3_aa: CASGLGQGPQETQYF

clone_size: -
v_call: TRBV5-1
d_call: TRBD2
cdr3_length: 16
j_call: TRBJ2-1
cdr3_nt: TGCGCCAGCAGCTTTGCCCCGGGACTAGCGTCGAATGAGCAGTTCTTC
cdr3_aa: CASSFAPGLASNEQFF

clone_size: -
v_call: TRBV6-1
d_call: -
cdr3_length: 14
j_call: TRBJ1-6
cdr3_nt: TGTGCCAGCAGAGACGACAGGCGTAATTCACCCCTCCACTTT
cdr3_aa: CASRDDRRNSPLHF

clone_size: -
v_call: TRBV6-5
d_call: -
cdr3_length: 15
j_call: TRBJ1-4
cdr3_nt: TGTGCCAGCAGTCTCCGGGGGGCAACTAATGAAAAACTGTTTTTT
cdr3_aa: CASSLRGATNEKLFF

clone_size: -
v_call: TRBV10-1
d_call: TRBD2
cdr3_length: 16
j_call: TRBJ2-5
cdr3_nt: TGCGCCAGCAGTGACCTTCGACTAGCGGCCCAAGAGACCCAGTACTTC
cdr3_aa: CASSDLRLAAQETQYF

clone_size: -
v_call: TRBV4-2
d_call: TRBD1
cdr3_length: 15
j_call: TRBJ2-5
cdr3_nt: TGTGCCAGCAGCCAAGAGTGGACAGGGAGAGAGACCCAGTACTTC
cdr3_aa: CASSQEWTGRETQYF

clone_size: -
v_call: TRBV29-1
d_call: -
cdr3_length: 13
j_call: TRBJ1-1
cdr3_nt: TGCAGCGTTCGAATAGGGTCCGGCACTGAAGCTTTCTTT
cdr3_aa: CSVRIGSGTEAFF

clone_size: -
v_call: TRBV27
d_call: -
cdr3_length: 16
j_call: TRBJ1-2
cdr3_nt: TGTGCCAGCAGTCCAGGAGACAGCCAAGCTAACTATGGCTACACCTTC
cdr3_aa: CASSPGDSQANYGYTF

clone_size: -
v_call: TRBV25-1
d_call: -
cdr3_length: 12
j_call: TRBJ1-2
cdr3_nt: TGTGCCAGCAGTCCCGATCCGGGTGGCTACACCTTC
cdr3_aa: CASSPDPGGYTF

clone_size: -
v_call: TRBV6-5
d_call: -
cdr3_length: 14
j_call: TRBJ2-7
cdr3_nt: TGTGCCCGTACGGGGGCCGACCCCCCCTACGAGCAGTACTTC
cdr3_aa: CARTGADPPYEQYF

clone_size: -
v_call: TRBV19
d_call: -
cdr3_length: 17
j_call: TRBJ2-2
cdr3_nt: TGTGCCAGTAGCCCCCCGTTCGCGGGACAGTTCACCGGGGAGCTGTTTTTT
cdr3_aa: CASSPPFAGQFTGELFF

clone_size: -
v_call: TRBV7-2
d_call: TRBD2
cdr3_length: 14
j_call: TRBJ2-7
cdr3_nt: TGTGCCAGCAGCTTAAGCCTAGCGGGGTACGAGCAGTACTTC
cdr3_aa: CASSLSLAGYEQYF

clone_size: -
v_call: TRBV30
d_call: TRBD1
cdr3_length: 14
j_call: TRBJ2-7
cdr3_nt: TGTGCCTGGAGTGTACGCAGGGGGCTGAACGAGCAGTACTTC
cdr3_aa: CAWSVRRGLNEQYF

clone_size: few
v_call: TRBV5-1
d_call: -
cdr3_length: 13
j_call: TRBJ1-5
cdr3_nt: TGCGCCAGCAGCTCGGACACCAATCAGCCCCAGCATTTT
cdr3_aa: CASSSDTNQPQHF

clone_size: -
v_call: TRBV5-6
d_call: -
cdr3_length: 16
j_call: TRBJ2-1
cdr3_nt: TGTGCCAGCAGCTCCGGCAGGGTTAGCTCCTACAATGAGCAGTTCTTC
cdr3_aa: CASSSGRVSSYNEQFF

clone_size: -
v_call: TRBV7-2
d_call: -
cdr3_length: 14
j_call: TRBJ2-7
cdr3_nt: TGTGCCAGCAGCTTTATGGGACTTTCTTACGAGCAGTACTTC
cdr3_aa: CASSFMGLSYEQYF

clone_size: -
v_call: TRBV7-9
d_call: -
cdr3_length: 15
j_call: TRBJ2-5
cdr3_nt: TGTGCCAGCAGCGTTAGCCGAGGGGGCCAAGAGACCCAGTACTTC
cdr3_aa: CASSVSRGGQETQYF

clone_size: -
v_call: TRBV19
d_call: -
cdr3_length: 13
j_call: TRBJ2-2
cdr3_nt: TGTGCCAGTAGTGCGCAGGGCGCCGGGGAGCTGTTTTTT
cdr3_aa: CASSAQGAGELFF

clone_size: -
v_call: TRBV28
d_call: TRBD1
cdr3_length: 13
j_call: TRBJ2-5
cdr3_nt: TGTGCCAGCAGTTCGGGACAGCAAGAGACCCAGTACTTC
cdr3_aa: CASSSGQQETQYF

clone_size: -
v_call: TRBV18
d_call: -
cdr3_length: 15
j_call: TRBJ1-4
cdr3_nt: TGTGCCAGCTCACCCAACCGGGGAACTAATGAAAAACTGTTTTTT
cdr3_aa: CASSPNRGTNEKLFF

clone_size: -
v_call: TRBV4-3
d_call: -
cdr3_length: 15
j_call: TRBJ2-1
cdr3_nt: TGCGCCAGCAGCCAAGGGACCCTAGCCTACAATGAGCAGTTCTTC
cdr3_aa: CASSQGTLAYNEQFF

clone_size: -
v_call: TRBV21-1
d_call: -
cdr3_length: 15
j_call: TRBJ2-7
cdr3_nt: TGTGCCAGCAGTCAGAGGGGGATCTCCCCGTACGAGCAGTACTTC
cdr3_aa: CASSQRGISPYEQYF

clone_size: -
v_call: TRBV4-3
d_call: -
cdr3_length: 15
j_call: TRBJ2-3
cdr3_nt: TGCGCCAGCAGCCCTGGTCAACCCCTCACAGATACGCAGTATTTT
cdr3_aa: CASSPGQPLTDTQYF

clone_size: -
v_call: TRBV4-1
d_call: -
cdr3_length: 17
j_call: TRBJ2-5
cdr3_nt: TGCGCCAGCAGCCAAGGGGGGGACCTAGCGCCTCAAGAGACCCAGTACTTC
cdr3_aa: CASSQGGDLAPQETQYF

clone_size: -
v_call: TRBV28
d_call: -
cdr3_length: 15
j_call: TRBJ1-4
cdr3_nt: TGTGCCAGCAGTTCAGGCGTACGGGCTAATGAAAAACTGTTTTTT
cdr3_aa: CASSSGVRANEKLFF

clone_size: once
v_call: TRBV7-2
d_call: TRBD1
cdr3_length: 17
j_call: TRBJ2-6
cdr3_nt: TGTGCCAGCAGCTTACGACAGGGGTTTACTGGGGCCAACGTCCTGACTTTC
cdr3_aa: CASSLRQGFTGANVLTF

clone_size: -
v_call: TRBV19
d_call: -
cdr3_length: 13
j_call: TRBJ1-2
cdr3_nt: TGTGCCATAGCGCTCCGCGGGGGCTATGGCTACACCTTC
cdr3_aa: CAIALRGGYGYTF

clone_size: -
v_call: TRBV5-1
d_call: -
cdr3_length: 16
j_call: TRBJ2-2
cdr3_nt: TGCGCCAGCAGGCTGGGACCGGACCTTCACACCGGGGAGCTGTTTTTT
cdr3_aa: CASRLGPDLHTGELFF

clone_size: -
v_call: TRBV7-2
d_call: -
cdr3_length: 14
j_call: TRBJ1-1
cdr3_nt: TGTGCCAGCAGCTCCAGGGATATGAACACTGAAGCTTTCTTT
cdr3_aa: CASSSRDMNTEAFF

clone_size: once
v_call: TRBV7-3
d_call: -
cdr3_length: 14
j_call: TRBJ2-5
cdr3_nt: TGTGCCAGCAGCCTGGACCCGGTGATCGGGACCCAGTACTTC
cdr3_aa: CASSLDPVIGTQYF

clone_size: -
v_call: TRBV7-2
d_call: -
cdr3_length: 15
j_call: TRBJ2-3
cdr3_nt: TGTGCCAGCACCTCAAGTCTCGTTGGCACAGATACGCAGTATTTT
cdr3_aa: CASTSSLVGTDTQYF

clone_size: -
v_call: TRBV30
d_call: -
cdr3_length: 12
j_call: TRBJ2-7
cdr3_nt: TGTGCCTGGAGTTTGCAAGGGCTCGAGCAGTACTTC
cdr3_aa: CAWSLQGLEQYF

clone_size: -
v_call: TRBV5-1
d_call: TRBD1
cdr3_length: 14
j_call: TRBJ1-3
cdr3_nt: TGCGCCAGCAGCTTGCCTGGGACAGACAACACCATATATTTT
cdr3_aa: CASSLPGTDNTIYF

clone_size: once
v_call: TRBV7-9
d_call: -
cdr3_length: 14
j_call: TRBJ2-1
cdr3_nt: TGTGCCAGCAGCGCCCAGACGCAGTACAATGAGCAGTTCTTC
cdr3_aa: CASSAQTQYNEQFF

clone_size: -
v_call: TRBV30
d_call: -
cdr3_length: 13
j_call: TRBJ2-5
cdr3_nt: TGTGCCTGGAGTTTTACAGGACGAGAGACCCAGTACTTC
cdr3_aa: CAWSFTGRETQYF

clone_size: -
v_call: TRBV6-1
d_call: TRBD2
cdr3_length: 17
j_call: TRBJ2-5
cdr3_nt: TGTGCCAGCAGTGAGCCGTTTTTTGCGGGGGGCCAAGAGACCCAGTACTTC
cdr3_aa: CASSEPFFAGGQETQYF

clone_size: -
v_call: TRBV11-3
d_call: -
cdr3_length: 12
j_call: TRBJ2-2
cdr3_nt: TGTGCCAGCAGCCTCCAGGTCGGGGAGCTGTTTTTT
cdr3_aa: CASSLQVGELFF

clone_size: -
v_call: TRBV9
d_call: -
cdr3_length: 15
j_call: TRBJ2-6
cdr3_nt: TGTGCCAGCGTTCGACAGAGCTCTGGGGCCAACGTCCTGACTTTC
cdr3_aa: CASVRQSSGANVLTF

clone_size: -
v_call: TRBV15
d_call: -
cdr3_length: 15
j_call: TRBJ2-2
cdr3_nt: TGTGCCACCAGCGTCGGTACAACTTTCACCGGGGAGCTGTTTTTT
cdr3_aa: CATSVGTTFTGELFF

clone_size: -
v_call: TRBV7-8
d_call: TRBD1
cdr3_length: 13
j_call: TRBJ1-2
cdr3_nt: TGTGCCAGCAGCCTACAGGGGAACTATGGCTACACCTTC
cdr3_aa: CASSLQGNYGYTF

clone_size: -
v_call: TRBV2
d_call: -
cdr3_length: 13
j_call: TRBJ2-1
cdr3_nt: TGTGCCAGCAGTGGGGACTGGGCCCATGAGCAGTTCTTC
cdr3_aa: CASSGDWAHEQFF

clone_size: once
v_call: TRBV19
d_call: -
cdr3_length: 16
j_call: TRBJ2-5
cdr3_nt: TGTGCCAGTAGTATACTTCCAGGAGAGGCAGGGGAGACCCAGTACTTC
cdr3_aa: CASSILPGEAGETQYF

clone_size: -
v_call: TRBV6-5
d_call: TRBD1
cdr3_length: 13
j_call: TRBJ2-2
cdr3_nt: TGTGCCACCCGAGGGCAGGGGGCCGGGGAGCTGTTTTTT
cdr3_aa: CATRGQGAGELFF

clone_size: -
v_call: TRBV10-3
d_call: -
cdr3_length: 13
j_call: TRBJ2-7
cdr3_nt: TGTGCCATCAGTGACAGGGAAGCCTACGAGCAGTACTTC
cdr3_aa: CAISDREAYEQYF

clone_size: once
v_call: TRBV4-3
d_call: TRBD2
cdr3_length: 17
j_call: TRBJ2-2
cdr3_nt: TGCGCCAGCAGCCAAGGGTCTACTAGCGTCATCACCGGGGAGCTGTTTTTT
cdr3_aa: CASSQGSTSVITGELFF

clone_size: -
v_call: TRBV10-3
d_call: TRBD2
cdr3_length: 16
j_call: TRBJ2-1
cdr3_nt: TGTGCCATCAGTGAGGGACTAGCGGGGAGGGGCAATGAGCAGTTCTTC
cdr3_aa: CAISEGLAGRGNEQFF

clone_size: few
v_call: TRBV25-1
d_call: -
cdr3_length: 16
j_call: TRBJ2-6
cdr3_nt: TGTGCCAGCACTTTCTCTACCCTCTCTGGGGCCAACGTCCTGACTTTC
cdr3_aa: CASTFSTLSGANVLTF

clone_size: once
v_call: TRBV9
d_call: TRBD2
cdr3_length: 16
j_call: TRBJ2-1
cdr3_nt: TGTGCCAGCAGCCCCCGGACTAGCGGGGGATACAATGAGCAGTTCTTC
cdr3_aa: CASSPRTSGGYNEQFF

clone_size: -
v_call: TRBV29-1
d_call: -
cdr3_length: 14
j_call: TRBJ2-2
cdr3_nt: TGCAGCGTTTCTCCTAGGGGAAACACCGGGGAGCTGTTTTTT
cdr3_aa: CSVSPRGNTGELFF